Below are 16 T cell receptor beta chains sequenced from a single sample in a study of blood T cell repertoires in COVID-19. TCRdb's table, derived via immunoSEQ multiplex PCR, lists solely in-frame clones and lacks some. Here the sample spans 75,000 to 90,000 clones, around four fifths being singletons. Sequenced sample: peripheral blood. These receptors were collected from a man aged 80 or over with active or convalescent COVID-19.

The gene calls are TRBV6-1 and TRBJ1-2, with 10 bases lining up with TRBD1. The CDR3 has 18 residues. V shed 3 bases and J 3 bases; nucleotides not matched to a gene: 13. Per the germline V gene, CDR1 is MNHNS and CDR2 is SASEGT. CDR3 loop: CASSDRLPTGGDDYGYTF. CDR3 nucleotides: TGTGCCAGCAGTGACCGCCTACCGACAGGGGGCGATGACTATGGCTACACCTTC.

The chain is built from TRBV7-3 and TRBJ2-3; D may be TRBD1 (7 bases). The ends were cut back, 5 bases at V and 0 bases at J, with 12 bases in the middle. The CDR3 totals 15 residues. In germline, CDR1 is SGHTA, CDR2 FQGTGA. The CDR3 reads CASSPEGASTDTQYF. CDR3 DNA: TGTGCCAGCAGCCCGGAGGGGGCTAGCACAGATACGCAGTATTTT.

The rearrangement links TRBV5-4 to TRBJ2-2, with TRBD1 matching 8 bases. The germline gives CDR1 SGHNT, CDR2 YYREEE (reference sequence). The CDR3 covers 17 residues. The V and J ends lost 4 bases and 2 bases, in that order; junction bases with no gene match: 10. In DNA, the CDR3 is TGTGCCAGCAGCGGGGGGACAGGAAAAATCAACACCGGGGAGCTGTTTTTT. Translating it yields CASSGGTGKINTGELFF.

This sequence joins TRBV13 and TRBJ1-2; 8 bases fit TRBD1. This CDR3 has 15 amino acids. Germline V gene sequence: CDR1 PRHDT, CDR2 FYEKMQ (reference sequence). The trim removed 4 bases at V and 4 bases at J, leaving 8 bases unmatched. CDR3 bases: TGTGCCAGCAGCTCAGGGACAGGAAGTGGCTATGGCTACACCTTC. This gives the protein CASSSGTGSGYGYTF. The full variable domain, its missing parts supplied by reference TRBV13 and TRBJ1-2, is AAGVIQSPRHLIKEKRETATLKCYPIPRHDTVYWYQQGPGQDPQFLISFYEKMQSDKGSIPDRFSAQQFSDYHSELNMSSLELGDSALYFCASSSGTGSGYGYTFGSGTRLTVV.

This chain connects TRBV29-1 to TRBJ2-5, with 7 bases aligning to TRBD1. There are 13 residues in the CDR3. The germline CDR1 and CDR2 sequences are SQVTM and ANQGSEA. The junction had 8 bases not matched to a gene; V was cut back by 6 bases and J by 4 bases. As DNA, the CDR3 is TGCAGCGTGAAAACAGGGGCGTCAGAGACCCAGTACTTC. It specifies CSVKTGASETQYF.

This clone appeared once. The CDR3 nucleotides are TGCGCCAGCAGCTCTGACGGGACACAGGCAGTTGGTGAAAAACTGTTTTTT. Protein sequence: CASSSDGTQAVGEKLFF. V usage is TRBV5-1 and J usage is TRBJ1-4; D might be TRBD1 (6 bases). CDR3 length: 17 amino acids. The germline V and J ends were trimmed by 3 bases and 7 bases, with 22 bases remaining between them. In germline, CDR1 is SGHRS, CDR2 YFSETQ. The full variable domain, completed using reference TRBV5-1 and TRBJ1-4, is KAGVTQTPRYLIKTRGQQVTLSCSPISGHRSVSWYQQTPGQGLQFLFEYFSETQRNKGNFPGRFSGRQFSNSRSEMNVSTLELGDSALYLCASSSDGTQAVGEKLFFGSGTQLSVL.

This chain links TRBV5-1 with TRBJ2-1; 8 nucleotides align to TRBD1. The CDR3 is 15 residues long. The junction had 2 bases not matched to a gene; V was cut back by 0 bases and J by 3 bases. Germline lookup yields CDR1 SGHRS and CDR2 YFSETQ. CDR3 region: CASSLATGGYNEQFF. As DNA, the CDR3 is TGCGCCAGCAGCTTGGCCACAGGGGGCTACAATGAGCAGTTCTTC.

The rearrangement links TRBV24-1 to TRBJ2-5; 7 bases match TRBD2. V was pared by 3 bases and J by 5 bases, with 8 bases of the junction left unmatched. Germline-derived CDR1 and CDR2 are KGHDR and SFDVKD. The CDR3 runs 15 residues. The CDR3 DNA follows: TGTGCCACCAGTGATCCCCTGGGAGGGTTGGAGACCCAGTACTTC. Protein product: CATSDPLGGLETQYF.

This clone was seen more than once but under ten times. The chain employs TRBV28 and TRBJ2-7; possible D gene TRBD2, 6 bases. CDR1 MDHEN and CDR2 SYDVKM come from the germline V gene. The V end lost 4 bases, the J end lost 3 bases, and 7 bases lay between the germline ends. The CDR3 has 12 residues. The DNA for the CDR3 is TGTGCCAGCAGTTCGGGACTCTACGAGCAGTACGTC. It translates to CASSSGLYEQYV.

The rearrangement uses TRBV5-6 and TRBJ2-2; 9 bases agree with TRBD1. V lost 0 bases, J lost 4 bases, and 4 bases stayed unmatched. This CDR3 is 16 amino acids long. In germline, CDR1 is SGHDT, CDR2 YYEEEE. CDR3 sequence reads: CASSLAWTGVTGELFF. The CDR3 bases are TGTGCCAGCAGCTTGGCGTGGACAGGGGTCACCGGGGAGCTGTTTTTT.

The chain combines TRBV9 with TRBJ2-7, with D uncertain. Germline assignment: CDR1 SGDLS and CDR2 YYNGEE. The V gene lost 0 bases and the J gene lost 2 bases, with 9 bases spanning the gap. This CDR3 is 14 amino acids long. CDR3 bases: TGTGCCAGCAGCGTAGACTATAGACCCTACGAGCAGTACGTC. This gives the protein CASSVDYRPYEQYV.

This clone was detected only once. The rearrangement uses TRBV2 and TRBJ1-2, with TRBD1 identical over 9 bases. The CDR3 extends over 15 amino acids. Germline lookup yields CDR1 SNHLY and CDR2 FYNNEI. J was trimmed by 6 bases and V by 6 bases; bases with no gene match: 11. CDR3 DNA sequence: TGTGCCAGCAGCGTCCTCGACAGGGGGGCCGATGGCTACACCTTC. Translating gives CASSVLDRGADGYTF.

The CDR3: CASSPRESTDTQYF. CDR3 nucleotide sequence: TGTGCCAGCTCACCACGGGAGAGCACAGATACGCAGTATTTT. The chain carries TRBV18 and TRBJ2-3; D might be TRBD2 (5 bases). V was cut by 1 base and J by 0 bases, with 5 bases left in between. The CDR3 loop spans 14 amino acids. The germline V gene has CDR1 KGHSH and CDR2 LQKENI.

This clone appeared a single time. The gene calls are TRBV11-2 and TRBJ2-3, with D unresolved. Germline lookup yields CDR1 SGHAT and CDR2 FQNNGV. The CDR3 contains 15 residues. Trimming pared 4 bases from V and 2 bases from J, leaving 13 bases between. The CDR3, as DNA: TGTGCCAGCAGCTCGAATACTCAAACCACAGATACGCAGTATTTT. Its translation is CASSSNTQTTDTQYF.

The chain's CDR3 is CASSNGQGVEKLFF. The DNA of the CDR3 is TGTGCCAGTAGTAACGGACAGGGGGTTGAAAAACTGTTTTTT. The chain recombines TRBV19 with TRBJ1-4; 10 nucleotides agree with TRBD1. The germline V gene encodes CDR1 LNHDA and CDR2 SQIVND (reference sequence). The CDR3 totals 14 residues. J gave up 7 bases and V 4 bases, and 3 bases lay outside the gene matches.

This chain uses TRBV6-5 with TRBJ2-7; D call uncertain. V gave up 9 bases and J gave up 3 bases, with 12 bases separating them. CDR3 length: 12 amino acids. In germline, CDR1 is MNHEY, CDR2 SVGAGI. CDR3 DNA sequence: TGTGCCAGTTGTCTCCGAGACTACGAGCAGTACGTC. Its protein product is CASCLRDYEQYV.